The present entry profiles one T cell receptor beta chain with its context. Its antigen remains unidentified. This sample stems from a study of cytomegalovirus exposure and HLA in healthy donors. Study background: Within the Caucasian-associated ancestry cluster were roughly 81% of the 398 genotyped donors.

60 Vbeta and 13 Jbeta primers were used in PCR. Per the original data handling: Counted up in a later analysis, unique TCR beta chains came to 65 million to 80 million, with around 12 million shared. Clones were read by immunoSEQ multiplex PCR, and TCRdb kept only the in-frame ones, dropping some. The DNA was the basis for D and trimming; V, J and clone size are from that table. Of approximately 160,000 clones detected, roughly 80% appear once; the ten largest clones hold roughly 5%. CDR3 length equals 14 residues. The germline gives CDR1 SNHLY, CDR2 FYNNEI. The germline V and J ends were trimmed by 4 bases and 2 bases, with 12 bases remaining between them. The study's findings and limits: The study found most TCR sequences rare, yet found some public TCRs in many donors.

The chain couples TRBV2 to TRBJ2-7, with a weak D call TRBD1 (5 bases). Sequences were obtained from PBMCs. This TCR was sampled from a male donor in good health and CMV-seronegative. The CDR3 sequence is CASSAQGGAYEQYF. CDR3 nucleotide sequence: TGTGCCAGCAGTGCCCAGGGTGGAGCCTACGAGCAGTACTTC. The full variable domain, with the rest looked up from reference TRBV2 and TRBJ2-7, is EPEVTQTPSHQVTQMGQEVILRCVPISNHLYFYWYRQILGQKVEFLVSFYNNEISEKSEIFDDQFSVERPDGSNFTLKIRSTKLEDSAMYFCASSAQGGAYEQYFGPGTRLTVT.